This T cell receptor beta chain was retrieved from a study of T cell responses to AZD1222 COVID-19 vaccine. The germline V gene has CDR1 LNHDA and CDR2 SQIVND (reference sequence). Trimming removed 6 bases at V and 1 base at J, with 16 bases between. This CDR3 is 15 amino acids long. In this sample, this clone turned up once. TCRdb keeps only in-frame clones here, not all; method: immunoSEQ multiplex PCR. Among roughly 170,000 clones listed, roughly nine tenths were seen once. The specimen was peripheral blood, collected on day 0 of AZD1222 vaccination. The chain recombines TRBV19 with TRBJ2-7; D is perhaps TRBD1 or TRBD2 (5 bases each). This receptor was taken from an adult in good health. The CDR3 DNA sequence: TGTGCCAGTAGGTACCGGGACGGCGAGTCCTACGAGCAGTACTTC. Translation: CASRYRDGESYEQYF.